The rows below give T cell receptor beta chains drawn from one sample of a study of cytomegalovirus exposure and HLA in healthy donors. The data were produced by immunoSEQ multiplex PCR, yet TCRdb's version contains in-frame clones alone and is incomplete. The listing records approximately 82,000 clones. The sequenced sample was PBMCs. All receptors derive from a woman in her fifties or sixties in good health and CMV-seronegative. The CDR3 runs from the conserved cysteine through the conserved F or W. A D gene is named only where the DNA matches it firmly.

v_gene: TRBV9; j_gene: TRBJ2-3; d_gene: TRBD2; CDR3aa: CASSVSSAGGIDTQYF; CDR3nt: TGTGCCAGCAGCGTCTCGTCTGCGGGAGGAATAGATACGCAGTATTTT
v_gene: TRBV28; j_gene: TRBJ2-7; d_gene: NA; CDR3aa: CASTTPGESYEQYF; CDR3nt: TGTGCCAGCACCACACCGGGAGAATCATACGAGCAGTACTTC
v_gene: TRBV5-1; j_gene: TRBJ2-2; d_gene: NA; CDR3aa: CASTTKSVDTGELFF; CDR3nt: TGCGCCAGCACCACTAAATCCGTCGACACCGGGGAGCTGTTTTTT
v_gene: TRBV10-3; j_gene: TRBJ1-2; d_gene: TRBD1; CDR3aa: CAISEGTGAGGYTF; CDR3nt: TGTGCCATCAGTGAAGGAACAGGGGCGGGCGGCTACACCTTC
v_gene: TRBV7-9; j_gene: TRBJ2-5; d_gene: TRBD2; CDR3aa: CASSQTSGNRYQETQYF; CDR3nt: TGTGCCAGCAGCCAGACTAGCGGGAACCGGTACCAAGAGACCCAGTACTTC
v_gene: TRBV6-5; j_gene: TRBJ2-7; d_gene: NA; CDR3aa: CATRGFAGAFEQYF; CDR3nt: TGTGCCACCCGGGGGTTTGCGGGGGCCTTCGAGCAGTACTTC
v_gene: TRBV28; j_gene: TRBJ2-1; d_gene: TRBD1; CDR3aa: CASSRGTGGTEQFF; CDR3nt: TGTGCCAGCAGTCGTGGGACAGGGGGCACTGAGCAGTTCTTC
v_gene: TRBV29-1; j_gene: TRBJ2-5; d_gene: NA; CDR3aa: CSSAGRETQYF; CDR3nt: TGCAGCTCCGCCGGGAGAGAGACCCAGTACTTC
v_gene: TRBV27; j_gene: TRBJ2-1; d_gene: NA; CDR3aa: CASSLSPRRLSRLNEQFF; CDR3nt: TGTGCCAGCAGTTTATCCCCTCGAAGGTTGTCTAGGCTGAATGAGCAGTTCTTC
v_gene: TRBV5-4; j_gene: TRBJ1-2; d_gene: NA; CDR3aa: CASSLTGMNGYTF; CDR3nt: TGTGCCAGCAGCTTGACAGGGATGAATGGCTACACCTTC
v_gene: TRBV27; j_gene: TRBJ2-7; d_gene: NA; CDR3aa: CASSFLPRTYEQYF; CDR3nt: TGTGCCAGCAGTTTTTTACCCAGAACCTACGAGCAGTACTTC
v_gene: TRBV2; j_gene: TRBJ2-3; d_gene: NA; CDR3aa: CASSELRGYTDTQYF; CDR3nt: TGTGCCAGCAGTGAACTCAGAGGGTACACAGATACGCAGTATTTT
v_gene: TRBV7-6; j_gene: TRBJ1-2; d_gene: TRBD1; CDR3aa: CASSSRTGVNYGYTF; CDR3nt: TGTGCCAGCAGCTCCCGGACAGGGGTCAACTATGGCTACACCTTC
v_gene: TRBV5-1; j_gene: TRBJ2-1; d_gene: NA; CDR3aa: CASSLGIGVVDEQFF; CDR3nt: TGCGCCAGCAGCTTGGGAATCGGAGTGGTCGATGAGCAGTTCTTC
v_gene: TRBV6-5; j_gene: TRBJ2-2; d_gene: NA; CDR3aa: CASRGTPNTGELFF; CDR3nt: TGTGCCAGCAGAGGGACACCGAACACCGGGGAGCTGTTTTTT
v_gene: TRBV7-8; j_gene: TRBJ1-6; d_gene: NA; CDR3aa: CASSHRRRGGYNSPLHF; CDR3nt: TGTGCCAGCAGCCACCGGCGGCGTGGCGGCTATAATTCACCCCTCCACTTT
v_gene: TRBV6-5; j_gene: TRBJ2-7; d_gene: TRBD2; CDR3aa: CASSYSLGGYEQYF; CDR3nt: TGTGCCAGCAGTTACTCTCTCGGGGGGTACGAGCAGTACTTC
v_gene: TRBV5-1; j_gene: TRBJ2-7; d_gene: NA; CDR3aa: CASSFRGNEQYF; CDR3nt: TGCGCCAGCAGCTTCCGAGGGAACGAGCAGTACTTC
v_gene: TRBV29-1; j_gene: TRBJ2-2; d_gene: NA; CDR3aa: CSVEVAANTGELFF; CDR3nt: TGCAGCGTTGAAGTAGCGGCGAACACCGGGGAGCTGTTTTTT
v_gene: TRBV7-9; j_gene: TRBJ1-1; d_gene: NA; CDR3aa: CASSPPWGGMNTEAFF; CDR3nt: TGTGCCAGCAGCCCACCCTGGGGGGGGATGAACACTGAAGCTTTCTTT
v_gene: TRBV11-3; j_gene: TRBJ2-1; d_gene: NA; CDR3aa: CASSLAGANYNEQFF; CDR3nt: TGTGCCAGCAGCTTAGCGGGAGCTAACTACAATGAGCAGTTCTTC
v_gene: TRBV28; j_gene: TRBJ1-6; d_gene: NA; CDR3aa: CASSRTADNSPLHF; CDR3nt: TGTGCCAGCAGCCGAACGGCGGATAATTCACCCCTCCACTTT
v_gene: TRBV27; j_gene: TRBJ2-1; d_gene: NA; CDR3aa: CASSITAPSYNEQFF; CDR3nt: TGTGCCAGCAGTATCACAGCTCCATCCTACAATGAGCAGTTCTTC
v_gene: TRBV11-2; j_gene: TRBJ1-1; d_gene: TRBD1; CDR3aa: CASSPGTGGRGAFF; CDR3nt: TGTGCCAGCAGCCCGGGGACAGGGGGCCGAGGAGCTTTCTTT
v_gene: TRBV2; j_gene: TRBJ2-6; d_gene: NA; CDR3aa: CASTRLTGANVLTF; CDR3nt: TGTGCCAGCACTCGACTTACTGGGGCCAACGTCCTGACTTTC
v_gene: TRBV19; j_gene: TRBJ2-1; d_gene: TRBD2; CDR3aa: CATQKAGAGNEQFF; CDR3nt: TGTGCCACTCAAAAAGCGGGAGCTGGCAATGAGCAGTTCTTC